Below are 10 T cell receptor beta chains sequenced from a single sample in a study of cytomegalovirus exposure and HLA in healthy donors. PCR used 60 Vbeta primers and 13 Jbeta primers. TCRdb keeps only in-frame clones here, not all; method: immunoSEQ multiplex PCR. The sample carries about 140,000 clones, 75% to 85% recorded once. Sequences were obtained from PBMCs. The receptor source for this set is a female donor in good health and CMV-seropositive.

In this sample, this clone turned up a few times. V gene TRBV12-5 combines with J gene TRBJ2-6; a possible D gene is TRBD1 (5 bases). The germline gives CDR1 LGHNT, CDR2 FRNRAP. The CDR3 sequence is 19 residues long. V was clipped by 3 bases and J by 0 bases, with 18 bases between them. CDR3 bases: TGTGCTAGTGGTTTAAGGGGTTGGAGAAACTCCTCTGGGGCCAACGTCCTGACTTTC. This codes for CASGLRGWRNSSGANVLTF.

The V gene is TRBV5-1, the J gene TRBJ2-7, with 11 bases aligning to TRBD2. The CDR3 extends over 16 amino acids. CDR1 is SGHRS and CDR2 is YFSETQ in the germline V gene. Trimming cost V 0 bases and J 6 bases; bases outside gene matches: 8. This CDR3 reads CASSLGSLAGDIEQYF. In DNA, the CDR3 is TGCGCCAGCAGCTTGGGGTCACTAGCGGGAGACATCGAGCAGTACTTC.

The chain carries TRBV5-1 and TRBJ1-6; D perhaps matches TRBD1 (6 bases). The CDR3 covers 15 residues. The V and J ends lost 4 bases and 5 bases respectively, with 13 bases between them. The V gene's germline CDR1 is SGHRS and CDR2 YFSETQ. CDR3 DNA: TGCGCCAGCAGCGGCACAGGGCTTCATAATTCACCCCTCCACTTT. As protein: CASSGTGLHNSPLHF.

The rearrangement uses TRBV25-1 and TRBJ2-1; TRBD2 aligns across 10 bases. The germline gives CDR1 MGHDK, CDR2 SYGVNS. V was clipped by 2 bases and J by 8 bases; unmatched bases: 9. The CDR3 has 16 residues. CDR3 sequence (DNA): TGTGCCAGCAGTGAACAAGCTAGCGGGAGCTTCTATGAGCAGTTCTTC. It translates to CASSEQASGSFYEQFF.

V gene TRBV19 combines with J gene TRBJ1-2, with D unclear. CDR3 length equals 13 residues. The germline V gene encodes CDR1 LNHDA and CDR2 SQIVND (reference sequence). Trimming took 3 bases from V and 2 from J, leaving 7 bases between them. The CDR3 is CASSIGGNYGYTF. As DNA, the CDR3 is TGTGCCAGTAGTATTGGCGGGAACTATGGCTACACCTTC.

The gene calls are TRBV7-3 and TRBJ2-7; 7 bases agree with TRBD2. Germline-derived CDR1 and CDR2 are SGHTA and FQGTGA. Trimming at V came to 5 bases and at J to 0 bases, leaving 7 bases not matched to a gene. CDR3 length: 15 residues. CDR3 protein: CASSQGAGASYEQYF. The CDR3, as DNA: TGTGCCAGCAGCCAAGGGGCGGGAGCCTCCTACGAGCAGTACTTC.

The chain uses TRBV29-1 and TRBJ1-1; D unclear. From germline, CDR1 is SQVTM and CDR2 ANQGSEA. This CDR3 has 13 residues. V lost 4 bases, J lost 6 bases, and 15 bases lay in between. The DNA for the CDR3 is TGCAGCGTTGTCGCACCGTGGGCGCCTGAAGCTTTCTTT. Its protein product is CSVVAPWAPEAFF.

This chain uses TRBV30 with TRBJ1-2; D may be TRBD1 (5 bases). With 4 bases removed from V and 8 bases from J, the gap between germline ends came to 17 bases. Looked up from germline, CDR1 is GTSNPN and CDR2 is SVGIG (reference sequence). This CDR3 region has 13 residues. The CDR3 reads CAWTRGNLRGYTF. The CDR3 DNA reads TGTGCCTGGACCCGGGGGAACCTTCGGGGCTACACCTTC.

The chain employs TRBV11-3 and TRBJ2-7, with D possibly matching TRBD1 (6 bases). The CDR3 runs 12 residues. The V gene's germline CDR1 is SGHNT and CDR2 YENEEA. Between the trimmed V and J ends, which lost 1 base and 7 bases, there was a span of 8 bases. The CDR3 bases are TGTGCCAGCAGCTTAGCAGGGGATGAGCAGTACTTC. It encodes CASSLAGDEQYF.

The chain uses TRBV6-5 and TRBJ1-2; TRBD1 matches 7 bases. The CDR3 contains 14 residues. Germline assignment: CDR1 MNHEY and CDR2 SVGAGI. The trim removed 6 bases at V and 3 bases at J, leaving 7 bases unmatched. The DNA of the CDR3 is TGTGCCAGCAGCGAGGGAACAGGGGACTATGGCTACACCTTC. Its protein product is CASSEGTGDYGYTF.